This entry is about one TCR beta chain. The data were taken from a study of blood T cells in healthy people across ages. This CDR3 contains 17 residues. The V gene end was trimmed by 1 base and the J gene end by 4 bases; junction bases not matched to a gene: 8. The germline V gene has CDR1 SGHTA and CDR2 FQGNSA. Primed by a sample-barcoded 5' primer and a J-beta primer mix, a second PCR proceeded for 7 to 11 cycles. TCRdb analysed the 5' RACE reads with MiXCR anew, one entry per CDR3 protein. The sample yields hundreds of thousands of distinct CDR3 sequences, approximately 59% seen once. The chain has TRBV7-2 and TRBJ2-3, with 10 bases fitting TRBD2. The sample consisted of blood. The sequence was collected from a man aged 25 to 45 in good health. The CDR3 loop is CASSLVASGGGADTQYF. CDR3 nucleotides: TGTGCCAGCAGCTTAGTGGCTAGCGGGGGAGGGGCAGATACGCAGTATTTT.